This record concerns one T cell receptor (beta chain) sequence. Naive CD8 cells, CD45RO-negative and positively selected for CCR7, excluded terminally differentiated effector memory CD45RA+ cells. The repertoire was sequenced with immunoSEQ multiplex PCR; TCRdb's copy has only in-frame clones and lacks some. The table includes around 2.1 million clones, 85% to 95% detected once. The CDR3 spans 15 residues. Germline CDR1 and CDR2: MNHEY and SMNVEV (reference sequence). V lost 7 bases and J 8 bases, leaving 23 bases between the germline ends. This sample was taken from a study of shared clonotypes between healthy human individuals.

The V and J genes are TRBV27 and TRBJ1-2; possible D gene TRBD1, 6 bases. The sequenced sample consisted of naive CD8+ T cells from PBMCs. The sequence was collected from a man aged 18 to 29 in good health. Some clones in this sample may be carry-over from other donors' samples. The CDR3 loop is CASTQGMGAGHGYTF. CDR3 DNA sequence: TGTGCCAGCACCCAGGGCATGGGGGCAGGGCACGGCTACACCTTC.